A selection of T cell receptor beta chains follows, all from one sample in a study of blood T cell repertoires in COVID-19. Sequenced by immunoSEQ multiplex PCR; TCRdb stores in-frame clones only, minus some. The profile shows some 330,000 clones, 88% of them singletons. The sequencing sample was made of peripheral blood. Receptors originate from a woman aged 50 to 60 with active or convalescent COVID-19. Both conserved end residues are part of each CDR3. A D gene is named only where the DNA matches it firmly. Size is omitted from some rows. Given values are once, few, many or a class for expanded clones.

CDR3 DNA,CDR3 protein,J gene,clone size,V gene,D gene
TGTGCCACCCGGAGCGGACAGGGATCTGGTGAGCAGTTCTTC,CATRSGQGSGEQFF,TRBJ2-1,.,TRBV24-1,TRBD1
TGTGCCAGCAGCCCTGACTTGTACAATGAGCAGTTCTTC,CASSPDLYNEQFF,TRBJ2-1,.,TRBV7-2,.
TGTGCCACCAGTGATCCTCAGGGGGCAGCGAGTGGCTACACCTTC,CATSDPQGAASGYTF,TRBJ1-2,.,TRBV24-1,TRBD1
TGTGCCACTGGCCAGGGAGGTGGCACTGAAGCTTTCTTT,CATGQGGGTEAFF,TRBJ1-1,.,TRBV10-3,.
TGTGCCAGCAGCCAATCTCTGGGGGGATCCCACGAGCAGTACTTC,CASSQSLGGSHEQYF,TRBJ2-7,once,TRBV3-1/TRBV3-2,.
TGTGCCAGCAGTTTGGGAATCGGGGGGGGCTCCTACAATGAGCAGTTCTTC,CASSLGIGGGSYNEQFF,TRBJ2-1,.,TRBV6-2/TRBV6-3,TRBD2
TGTGCCACCAGTGAACATACAGGAGGGGAGGGCACAGATACGCAGTATTTT,CATSEHTGGEGTDTQYF,TRBJ2-3,once,TRBV24-1,.
TGCAGCGTTGAGTTAACGGCGGAAAACACTGAAGCTTTCTTT,CSVELTAENTEAFF,TRBJ1-1,.,TRBV29-1,.
TGTGCCAGCAGCATGACCGGGACAGGGGCCACTGAAGCTTTCTTT,CASSMTGTGATEAFF,TRBJ1-1,once,TRBV6-5,TRBD1
TGTGCCAGCAGCCCGGGGGAGACCCAGTACTTC,CASSPGETQYF,TRBJ2-5,once,TRBV11-2,.
TGCAGTGCTAGTGACCTAGCGGACTACAATGAGCAGTTCTTC,CSASDLADYNEQFF,TRBJ2-1,.,TRBV20-1,TRBD2
TGTGCCAGCAGCCCAGAAGTATACTCACCCCTCCACTTT,CASSPEVYSPLHF,TRBJ1-6,.,TRBV7-3,.